This T cell receptor (beta chain) was documented in a study of T cell responses to AZD1222 COVID-19 vaccine. General study points: Among spike-specific TCRs, nearly half reportedly target unmutated variant regions. Spike-specific TCR repertoires showed rising breadth and depth after two AZD1222 doses.

Measured with immunoSEQ multiplex PCR; TCRdb has only the in-frame clones, and not every one. The sample contains some 130,000 clones, about nine tenths of which appear only once. To note about this clone: As yet, its antigen is unknown.

The TCR comes from an adult in good health. Sequenced here: peripheral blood, sampled on day 0 of AZD1222 vaccination.

CDR3 sequence: CASSQAPLSSYNEQFF. CDR3 sequence (DNA): TGCGCCAGCAGCCAAGCTCCGCTAAGCTCCTACAATGAGCAGTTCTTC. This rearrangement joins TRBV4-3 to TRBJ2-1; unclear D gene. Trimming pared 1 base from V and 0 bases from J, leaving 10 bases between. The CDR3 is made up of 16 amino acids. CDR1 is LGHNA and CDR2 is YSLEER in the germline V gene.